This T cell receptor (beta chain) is drawn from a study of cytomegalovirus exposure and HLA in healthy donors. Whole-study context: Most genotyped donors, 75% to 85% of 300 to 400, had Caucasian-associated genetic ancestry.

This clone was detected once. As yet, its antigen is unknown. Study outcomes and limitations: Associated with cytomegalovirus, according to the listing, were some 180 TCR beta chains. Roughly uniform depth of sequencing across donors was assumed in presence/absence analyses. A few V segments could not be told apart, such as TRBV6-2 and TRBV6-3, and were left out.

A multiplex PCR was run with 60 Vbeta primers and 13 Jbeta primers. Using immunoSEQ multiplex PCR, the repertoire was profiled, and TCRdb retains in-frame clones only, with some absent. The sample lists tens of thousands of clones, about 71% occurring once. Germline loops: CDR1 SGHTA, CDR2 FQGNSA. The ends lost 5 bases at V and 4 bases at J; junction bases unmatched: 10. The CDR3 spans 15 residues. This receptor was taken from a man in his fifties or sixties in good health and CMV-seropositive. The sequenced sample consisted of PBMCs. This chain links TRBV7-2 with TRBJ1-1; 7 bases line up with TRBD1. The CDR3 here is CASSLGTVRATEAFF. Here the CDR3 DNA reads TGTGCCAGCAGCCTTGGGACAGTGAGAGCCACTGAAGCTTTCTTT.